This T cell receptor beta chain originates from a study of blood T cell repertoires in COVID-19. Overall study context: Researchers got acute and convalescent COVID-19 samples from the United States, Italy and Spain.

The CDR3 covers 11 residues. Germline CDR1 MNHEY, CDR2 SVGAGI. Trimming stripped 2 bases from V and 15 bases from J, with 11 bases between. Produced via immunoSEQ multiplex PCR; TCRdb's table is partial and in-frame only. The table lists under 250,000 clones, roughly 82% of them singletons. The TCR sequence derives from an elderly woman with COVID-19, enrolled during active disease. The chain employs TRBV6-5 and TRBJ2-1; perhaps TRBD2 as D (5 bases). Sequences were obtained from peripheral blood. The CDR3 spells CASSYPGSGFF. CDR3 in DNA: TGTGCCAGCAGTTACCCTGGGAGTGGGTTCTTC.